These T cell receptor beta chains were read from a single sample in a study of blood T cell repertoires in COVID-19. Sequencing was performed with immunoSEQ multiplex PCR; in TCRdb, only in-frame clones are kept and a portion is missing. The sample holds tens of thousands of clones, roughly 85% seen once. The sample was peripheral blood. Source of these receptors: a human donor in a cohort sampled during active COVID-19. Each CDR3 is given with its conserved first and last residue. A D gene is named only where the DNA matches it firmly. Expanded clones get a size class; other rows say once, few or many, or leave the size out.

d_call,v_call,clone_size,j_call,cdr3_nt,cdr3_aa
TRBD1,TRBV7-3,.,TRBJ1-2,TGTGCCAGCAGCCCATCCGCCACACAGGGGCGCGACTATGGCTACACCTTC,CASSPSATQGRDYGYTF
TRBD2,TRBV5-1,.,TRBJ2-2,TGCGCCAGCAGCTTGGTCCGCGGGGGCACCGGGGAGCTGTTTTTT,CASSLVRGGTGELFF
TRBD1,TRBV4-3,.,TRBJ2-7,TGCGCCAGCAGCCAAACGACAGGGCCCTACGAGCAGTACTTC,CASSQTTGPYEQYF
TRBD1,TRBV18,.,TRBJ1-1,TGTGCCAGCTCGCCTCAGGGGGGAATTAGGAACACTGAAGCTTTCTTT,CASSPQGGIRNTEAFF
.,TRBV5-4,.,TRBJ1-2,TGTGCCAGCAGCTCCCGGACAGAATCTAACTATGGCTACACCTTC,CASSSRTESNYGYTF
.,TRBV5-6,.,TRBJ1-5,TGTGCCAGCAGCAACGGACAGCTCGACAATCAGCCCCAGCATTTT,CASSNGQLDNQPQHF
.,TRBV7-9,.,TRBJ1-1,TGTGCCAGCAGTCCAGGGTACACGAACGCTTTCTTT,CASSPGYTNAFF
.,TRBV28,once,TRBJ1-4,TGTGCCAGCAGCTTAGGACAGTCCAATGAAAAACTGTTTTTT,CASSLGQSNEKLFF
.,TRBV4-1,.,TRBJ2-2,TGCGCCAGCAGCCAACGTTCCGGGGAGCTGTTTTTT,CASSQRSGELFF
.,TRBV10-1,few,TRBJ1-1,TGCGCCAGCAGTTTCAACGCGGAAAGGGCTTTCTTT,CASSFNAERAFF
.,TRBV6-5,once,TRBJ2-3,TGTGCCAGCAGTTCGGCAGGAACCGGCCGGTATTTT,CASSSAGTGRYF
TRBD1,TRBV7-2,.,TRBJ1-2,TGTGCCAGCAGCACCCAGAGGACAGGTTTGAATGGCTACACCTTC,CASSTQRTGLNGYTF
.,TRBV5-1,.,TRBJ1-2,TGCGCCAGCAGCTTGACTTGGGGCAACTATGGCTACACCTTC,CASSLTWGNYGYTF
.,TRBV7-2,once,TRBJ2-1,TGTGCCAGCAGCTTAGGGAGAATCGCTGGGGGGAATGAGCAGTTCTTC,CASSLGRIAGGNEQFF
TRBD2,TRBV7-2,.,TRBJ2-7,TGTGCCAGCAGCTTAGCGCTAGCGGGAAATAACGAGCAGTACTTC,CASSLALAGNNEQYF
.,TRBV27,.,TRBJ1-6,TGTGCCAGCACCCTTGGGGGAGGCCCTAATTCACCCCTCCACTTT,CASTLGGGPNSPLHF
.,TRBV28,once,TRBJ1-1,TGTGCCAGCAGCCCCCCCAGACATGGCACTGAAGCTTTCTTT,CASSPPRHGTEAFF
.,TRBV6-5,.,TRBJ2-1,TGTGCCAGCTGGACTTCTAACCACAATGAGCAGTTCTTC,CASWTSNHNEQFF
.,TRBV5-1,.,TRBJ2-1,TGCGCCAGCAGCTTGTCAGGGGCCTACAATGAGCAGTTCTTC,CASSLSGAYNEQFF
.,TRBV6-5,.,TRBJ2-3,TGTGCCAGCAGTTACTGGGGCAGGGGCACAGATACGCAGTATTTT,CASSYWGRGTDTQYF
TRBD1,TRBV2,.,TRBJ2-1,TGTGCCTCCCGGACAGGGATGGTTGAGCAGTTCTTC,CASRTGMVEQFF
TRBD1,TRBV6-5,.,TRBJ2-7,TGTGCCACCCAGACAGGGCTCCCCTACGAGCAGTACTTC,CATQTGLPYEQYF
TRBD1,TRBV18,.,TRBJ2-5,TGTGCCAGCTCACCGTGGGACAGGGGGCAAGAGACCCAGTACTTC,CASSPWDRGQETQYF
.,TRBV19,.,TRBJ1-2,TGTGCCAGTAGTGCGGTCGGGGAAATCTATGGCTACACCTTC,CASSAVGEIYGYTF
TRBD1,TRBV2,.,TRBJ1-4,TGTGCCAGCAGTAGGACAGGACCTAATGAAAAACTGTTTTTT,CASSRTGPNEKLFF
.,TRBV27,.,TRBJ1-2,TGTGCCAGCAGTTACGACCCGACAGGTACTAACTATGGCTACACCTTC,CASSYDPTGTNYGYTF
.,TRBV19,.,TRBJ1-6,TGTGCCAGTAGTGGACTTTCCTATAATTCACCCCTCCACTTT,CASSGLSYNSPLHF
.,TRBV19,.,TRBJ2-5,TGTGCCAGTAGTGTATCCGGAGAAGAGACCCAGTACTTC,CASSVSGEETQYF
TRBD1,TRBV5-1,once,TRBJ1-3,TGCGCCAGCAGGCAGGGGACAGGGAACTCTGGAAACACCATATATTTT,CASRQGTGNSGNTIYF
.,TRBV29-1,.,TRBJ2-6,TGCAGCGTTGACGCTGGGGGCACCTCTGGGGCCAACGTCCTGACTTTC,CSVDAGGTSGANVLTF
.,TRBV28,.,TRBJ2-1,TGTGCCAGCAGTTTACTGGGCCCTCACAATGAGCAGTTCTTC,CASSLLGPHNEQFF
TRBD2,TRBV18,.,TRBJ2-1,TGTGCCAGCTCACCAGGGCTAGCGGAGCTCAATGAGCAGTTCTTC,CASSPGLAELNEQFF
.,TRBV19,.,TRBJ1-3,TGTGCCAGTAGTTCCTCCATGAACATTGGAAACACCATATATTTT,CASSSSMNIGNTIYF
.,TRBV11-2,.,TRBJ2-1,TGTGCCAGCAGCTTATCTGACTGGAAACCCGATGAGCAGTTCTTC,CASSLSDWKPDEQFF
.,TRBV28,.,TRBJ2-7,TGTGCCAGCAGTTCCGGACAGTCCTACGAGCAGTACTTC,CASSSGQSYEQYF
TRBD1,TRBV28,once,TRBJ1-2,TGTGCCAGCAGTTCCCGAGGGACAGGGGGAAACTATGGCTACACCTTC,CASSSRGTGGNYGYTF
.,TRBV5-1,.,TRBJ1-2,TGCGCCAGCAGCTTGGCCCAGGGGCAGGACTACACCTTC,CASSLAQGQDYTF
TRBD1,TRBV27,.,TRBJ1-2,TGTGCCAGCAGTCCTTGGACAGGGATTAACTATGGCTACACCTTC,CASSPWTGINYGYTF
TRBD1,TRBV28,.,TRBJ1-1,TGTGCCAGCAGCCCCTTAAGGGACAGGGGCACTGAAGCTTTCTTT,CASSPLRDRGTEAFF
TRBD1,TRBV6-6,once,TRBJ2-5,TGTGCCAGCAGTACAGGGGCAGAGACCCAGTACTTC,CASSTGAETQYF
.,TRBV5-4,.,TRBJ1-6,TGTGCCAGCAGCCTAGACAGCCCGAGCTCCTATAATTCACCCCTCCACTTT,CASSLDSPSSYNSPLHF
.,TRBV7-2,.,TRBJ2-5,TGTGCCAGCAGCTTTAGACTAGAAGAGACCCAGTACTTC,CASSFRLEETQYF
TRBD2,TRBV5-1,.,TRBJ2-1,TGCGCCAGCAGCTTGGGTACTAGCGGAAGCTCCTACAATGAGCAGTTCTTC,CASSLGTSGSSYNEQFF
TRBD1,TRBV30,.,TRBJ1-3,TGTGCCTGGAGGCAGGGGGCGGCTGGAAACACCATATATTTT,CAWRQGAAGNTIYF
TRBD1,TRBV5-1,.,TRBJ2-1,TGCGCCAGCAGCTTGGGACAGGGAAACTCCTACAATGAGCAGTTCTTC,CASSLGQGNSYNEQFF
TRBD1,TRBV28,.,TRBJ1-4,TGTGCCAGCAGTTTAGGCCTACAGGGGTCGAGACGTGAAAAACTGTTTTTT,CASSLGLQGSRREKLFF
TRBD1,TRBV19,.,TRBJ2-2,TGTGCCACACGGGACAGGTCGAACACCGGGGAGCTGTTTTTT,CATRDRSNTGELFF
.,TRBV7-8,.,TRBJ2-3,TGTGCCAGCAGCTTATTTTCCCACTCGGATACGCAGTATTTT,CASSLFSHSDTQYF
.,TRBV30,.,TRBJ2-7,TGTGCCTGGACTGACAGGCACCGCTACGAGCAGTACTTC,CAWTDRHRYEQYF
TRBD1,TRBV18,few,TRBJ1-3,TGTGCCAGCTCACAGACAGGGGGCGGCTCTGGAAACACCATATATTTT,CASSQTGGGSGNTIYF
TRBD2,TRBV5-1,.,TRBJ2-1,TGCGCCAGCAGCCTGGGACTAGCGGGAGTGTTGGGTGAGCAGTTCTTC,CASSLGLAGVLGEQFF
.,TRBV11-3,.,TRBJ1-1,TGTGCCAGCAGCTTAGGAGTGAACACTGAAGCTTTCTTT,CASSLGVNTEAFF
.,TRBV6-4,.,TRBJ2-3,TGTGCCAGCAGGTCAGACAGTACTGATACGCAGTATTTT,CASRSDSTDTQYF
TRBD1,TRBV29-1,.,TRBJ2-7,TGCAGCGTTCAATGGACAGGGGCAGCCTACGAGCAGTACTTC,CSVQWTGAAYEQYF
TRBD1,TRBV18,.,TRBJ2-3,TGTGCCAGCTCACCAGCCTTAGGGGGCGGAGAAGATACGCAGTATTTT,CASSPALGGGEDTQYF
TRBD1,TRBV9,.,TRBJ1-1,TGTGCCAGCAGCATAGGGACAGGGAACACTGAAGCTTTCTTT,CASSIGTGNTEAFF
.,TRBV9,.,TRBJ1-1,TGTGCCAGCAGTGCTAGCCCAGGGAACACTGAAGCTTTCTTT,CASSASPGNTEAFF
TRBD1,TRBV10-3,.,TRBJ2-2,TGTGCCATCAGCACGGACAGGGGGCACACCGGGGAGCTGTTTTTT,CAISTDRGHTGELFF
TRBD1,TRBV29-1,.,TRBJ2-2,TGCAGCGCCGAGACAGGGTCCGGGGAGCTGTTTTTT,CSAETGSGELFF
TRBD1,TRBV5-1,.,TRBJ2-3,TGCGCCAGCAGCTTCCGGGACAGGGGGACAGATACGCAGTATTTT,CASSFRDRGTDTQYF